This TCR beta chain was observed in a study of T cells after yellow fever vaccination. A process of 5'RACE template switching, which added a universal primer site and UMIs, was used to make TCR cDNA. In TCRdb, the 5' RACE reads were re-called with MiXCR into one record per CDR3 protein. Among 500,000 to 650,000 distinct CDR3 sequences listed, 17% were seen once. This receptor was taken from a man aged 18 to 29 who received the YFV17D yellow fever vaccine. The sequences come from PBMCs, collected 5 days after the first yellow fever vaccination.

The CDR3 region is CASSFTGQTSGNTIYF. In nucleotides, the CDR3 is TGTGCCAGCAGTTTCACGGGACAAACCTCTGGAAACACCATATATTTT. The chain combines TRBV6-5 with TRBJ1-3; maybe TRBD1 (6 bases). Germline loops: CDR1 MNHEY, CDR2 SVGAGI. The CDR3 loop spans 16 amino acids. V was pared by 4 bases and J by 0 bases, with 13 bases between.